These T cell receptor beta chains were read from a single sample in a study of blood T cell repertoires in COVID-19. Sequencing was performed with immunoSEQ multiplex PCR; in TCRdb, only in-frame clones are kept and a portion is missing. Here the sample spans approximately 190,000 clones, about 88% being singletons. Sequencing was done on a sample of peripheral blood. These receptors were taken from a man aged 25 to 40 with active or convalescent COVID-19. Each CDR3 is given with its conserved first and last residue. The D gene is left open where the match is weak. Expanded clones get a size class; other rows say once, few or many, or leave the size out.

>TRBJ2-7|TRBV19|-|-
CASSIGSPPHEQYF
TGTGCCAGTAGTATTGGTAGCCCTCCCCACGAGCAGTACTTC
>TRBJ2-3|TRBV7-9|once|-
CASSAPRGRDTQYF
TGTGCCAGCAGCGCTCCGCGGGGCCGGGATACGCAGTATTTT
>TRBJ2-2|TRBV3-1/TRBV3-2|few|-
CASSDRVTGELFF
TGTGCCAGCAGCGACAGAGTTACCGGGGAGCTGTTTTTT
>TRBJ2-5|TRBV12-3/TRBV12-4|-|TRBD2
CASSLGGQETQYF
TGTGCCAGCAGCCTCGGGGGGCAAGAGACCCAGTACTTC
>TRBJ2-6|TRBV3-1/TRBV3-2|few|-
CASSHGGSGANVLTF
TGTGCCAGCAGCCACGGCGGCTCTGGGGCCAACGTCCTGACTTTC
>TRBJ1-1|TRBV2|-|-
CASTGQQDTEAFF
TGTGCCAGCACCGGACAGCAAGACACTGAAGCTTTCTTT
>TRBJ1-2|TRBV5-4|-|TRBD1
CASSLMGGQGGYGYTF
TGTGCCAGCAGCTTGATGGGTGGACAGGGGGGCTATGGCTACACCTTC
>TRBJ1-1|TRBV2|-|-
CASSVRGMNTEAFF
TGTGCCAGCAGTGTGCGGGGAATGAACACTGAAGCTTTCTTT
>TRBJ1-2|TRBV19|-|-
CASSQGGPRGYTF
TGTGCCAGTAGTCAGGGCGGCCCGCGAGGCTACACCTTC
>TRBJ2-1|TRBV14|-|-
CASSQLLVLYNEQFF
TGTGCCAGCAGCCAACTACTGGTCTTATACAATGAGCAGTTCTTC
>TRBJ2-7|TRBV9|-|-
CASSVEGDSYEQYF
TGTGCCAGCAGCGTAGAGGGAGACTCCTACGAGCAGTACTTC
>TRBJ1-2|TRBV9|-|-
CASSVGQGGGYGYTF
TGTGCCAGCAGCGTCGGCCAGGGCGGTGGCTATGGCTACACCTTC
>TRBJ1-6|TRBV19|-|TRBD1
CASSKDRESPLHF
TGTGCCAGTAGCAAAGACAGGGAATCACCCCTCCACTTT
>TRBJ1-4|TRBV12-3/TRBV12-4|-|TRBD1
CASSPGQGEKLFF
TGTGCCAGCAGCCCGGGACAGGGCGAAAAACTGTTTTTT
>TRBJ2-1|TRBV7-3|-|TRBD2
CASSPGLAGGGLEQFF
TGTGCCAGCAGTCCGGGACTAGCGGGGGGAGGGCTTGAGCAGTTCTTC
>TRBJ1-6|TRBV2|-|-
CASSESGADNSPLHF
TGTGCCAGCAGTGAAAGCGGGGCCGATAATTCACCCCTCCACTTT
>TRBJ2-1|TRBV6-4|few|TRBD2
CASSERGGENEQFF
TGTGCCAGCAGTGAGCGGGGGGGCGAGAATGAGCAGTTCTTC
>TRBJ2-3|TRBV30|few|-
CAWVGSAPGRPTDTQYF
TGTGCCTGGGTAGGGAGCGCCCCCGGACGGCCCACAGATACGCAGTATTTT
>TRBJ1-1|TRBV12-3/TRBV12-4|-|-
CASSPGLNTEAFF
TGTGCCAGCAGTCCTGGCTTGAACACTGAAGCTTTCTTT
>TRBJ1-1|TRBV28|-|-
CASSFLVPLKAFF
TGTGCCAGCAGTTTCCTGGTCCCCCTAAAAGCTTTCTTT
>TRBJ2-1|TRBV7-3|-|TRBD2
CASSPTSGGLYNEQFF
TGTGCCAGCAGCCCGACTAGCGGGGGGCTATACAATGAGCAGTTCTTC
>TRBJ1-5|TRBV27|-|TRBD1
CASSFLGQGAQASNQPQHF
TGTGCCAGCAGTTTTCTGGGACAGGGGGCGCAGGCTAGCAATCAGCCCCAGCATTTT
>TRBJ2-7|TRBV28|-|TRBD1
CASISKGQGPYEQYF
TGTGCCAGCATCTCCAAGGGACAGGGGCCCTACGAGCAGTACTTC
>TRBJ1-5|TRBV28|-|-
CASSLSQGRGSNQPQHF
TGTGCCAGCAGTTTATCCCAGGGCAGGGGTAGCAATCAGCCCCAGCATTTT
>TRBJ1-2|TRBV4-1|-|-
CASSQANRDGYTF
TGCGCCAGCAGCCAAGCGAACAGGGACGGCTACACCTTC
>TRBJ2-5|TRBV11-2|-|TRBD2
CASSQRLAGKETQYF
TGTGCCAGCAGTCAAAGACTAGCGGGGAAAGAGACCCAGTACTTC
>TRBJ2-3|TRBV5-1|few|-
CASSLAGERTDTQYF
TGCGCCAGCAGCTTGGCGGGGGAGCGCACAGATACGCAGTATTTT
>TRBJ2-6|TRBV9|-|-
CASSVHSSGANVLTF
TGTGCCAGCAGCGTCCACAGCTCTGGGGCCAACGTCCTGACTTTC
>TRBJ2-5|TRBV27|-|-
CASSLSGLSSQETQYF
TGTGCCAGCAGTTTATCTGGTTTGAGCTCCCAAGAGACCCAGTACTTC
>TRBJ2-3|TRBV7-3|few|-
CASSFSSAVTDTQYF
TGTGCCAGCAGCTTCTCATCGGCGGTAACAGATACGCAGTATTTT
>TRBJ1-3|TRBV19|-|TRBD1
CASSIERPGQGAGNTIYF
TGTGCCAGTAGCATCGAACGCCCGGGACAGGGGGCTGGAAACACCATATATTTT
>TRBJ2-2|TRBV6-5|-|-
CASSRRGKAGELFF
TGTGCCAGCAGCCGAAGGGGGAAAGCAGGGGAGCTGTTTTTT
>TRBJ1-3|TRBV3-1/TRBV3-2|once|-
CASSQEGQGLNTIYF
TGTGCCAGCAGCCAAGAGGGCCAGGGCTTAAACACCATATATTTT
>TRBJ1-3|TRBV5-6|-|-
CASSFFGGGNTIYF
TGTGCCAGCAGCTTTTTTGGCGGCGGAAACACCATATATTTT
>TRBJ2-5|TRBV5-4|-|TRBD2
CASSLWGGPSGETQYF
TGTGCCAGCAGCTTGTGGGGGGGACCCTCGGGGGAGACCCAGTACTTC
>TRBJ2-3|TRBV6-1|-|TRBD2
CASSDRRGGTDTQYF
TGTGCCAGCAGTGACAGGCGGGGGGGCACAGATACGCAGTATTTT
>TRBJ2-3|TRBV19|-|TRBD1
CASSIVGQINTQYF
TGTGCCAGTAGTATCGTGGGACAGATTAATACGCAGTATTTT
>TRBJ1-5|TRBV18|-|-
CASSPSFDSFNQPQHF
TGTGCCAGCTCACCTTCTTTCGACAGCTTCAATCAGCCCCAGCATTTT
>TRBJ1-5|TRBV5-6|-|-
CASSLGEGNQPQHF
TGTGCCAGCAGCTTAGGGGAAGGGAATCAGCCCCAGCATTTT
>TRBJ2-5|TRBV3-1/TRBV3-2|-|TRBD1
CASSQDTETGREETQYF
TGTGCCAGCAGCCAAGATACGGAGACAGGGCGTGAGGAGACCCAGTACTTC
>TRBJ1-5|TRBV28|-|-
CASSLWAGDQPQHF
TGTGCCAGCAGTTTATGGGCAGGGGATCAGCCCCAGCATTTT
>TRBJ2-7|TRBV6-5|-|TRBD1
CASRGTGVGYEQYF
TGTGCCAGCAGGGGGACAGGGGTAGGCTACGAGCAGTACTTC
>TRBJ1-4|TRBV2|-|-
CASIPQGLRNEKLFF
TGTGCCAGCATCCCGCAGGGTCTTCGTAATGAAAAACTGTTTTTT
>TRBJ2-1|TRBV29-1|-|TRBD2
CSVASPSGRNEQFF
TGCAGCGTTGCTTCTCCTAGCGGGAGAAATGAGCAGTTCTTC
>TRBJ1-1|TRBV30|-|-
CAWSATGNTEAFF
TGTGCCTGGAGCGCCACAGGGAACACTGAAGCTTTCTTT
>TRBJ1-6|TRBV6-5|-|TRBD1
CASSYRGQGRSPLHF
TGTGCCAGCAGTTACCGAGGACAGGGGCGTTCACCCCTCCACTTT
>TRBJ2-5|TRBV6-5|-|-
CASSYSFRGQETQYF
TGTGCCAGCAGTTACTCTTTCCGGGGCCAAGAGACCCAGTACTTC
>TRBJ1-2|TRBV7-9|-|TRBD1
CASSSSDRAEANYGYTF
TGTGCCAGCAGCTCCTCGGACAGGGCGGAAGCTAACTATGGCTACACCTTC
>TRBJ1-5|TRBV30|-|-
CAWSGTGNQPQHF
TGTGCCTGGAGTGGTACGGGGAATCAGCCCCAGCATTTT
>TRBJ1-3|TRBV9|-|TRBD1
CASSSPGGSGNTIYF
TGTGCCAGCAGCTCCCCAGGGGGCTCTGGAAACACCATATATTTT
>TRBJ1-2|TRBV5-8|-|-
CASSANRLGYTF
TGTGCCAGCAGCGCAAACAGGCTTGGCTACACCTTC
>TRBJ1-4|TRBV7-9|-|-
CASSFSPEKLFF
TGTGCCAGCAGCTTCTCCCCCGAAAAACTGTTTTTT
>TRBJ2-7|TRBV11-3|-|TRBD2
CASTPSLAGGPYEQYF
TGTGCCAGCACCCCCTCCCTAGCGGGAGGGCCCTACGAGCAGTACTTC
>TRBJ2-5|TRBV27|-|TRBD1
CASRRTGGLETQYF
TGTGCCAGCAGGAGAACAGGGGGCTTAGAGACCCAGTACTTC
>TRBJ1-3|TRBV7-2|-|-
CASSLAPRGLSGNTIYF
TGTGCCAGCAGCCTAGCCCCCCGCGGTCTTTCTGGAAACACCATATATTTT